A selection of T cell receptor beta chains follows, all from one sample in a study of blood T cell repertoires in COVID-19. Some clones are missing from TCRdb's copy, which holds only in-frame ones; the method was immunoSEQ multiplex PCR. The sample lists approximately 200,000 clones, approximately 87% occurring once. Material: peripheral blood. All receptors derive from a man in his sixties who had recovered from COVID-19. Each CDR3 is given with its conserved first and last residue. Each record gives: J gene, V gene, clone size, D gene, CDR3 DNA, CDR3 protein. D genes are given only for firm matches. Rows may omit the clone size; those that give it use once, few, many or a size class.

j_call: TRBJ2-7; v_call: TRBV9; clone_size: -; d_call: TRBD2; cdr3_nt: TGTGCCAGCAGCGCGGGACTAGCGGGGGTCAGTGCCTACGAGCAGTACTTC; cdr3_aa: CASSAGLAGVSAYEQYF
j_call: TRBJ2-7; v_call: TRBV27; clone_size: -; d_call: -; cdr3_nt: TGTGCCAGCAGTTTAAAGGCGGGGTTGGACGAGCAGTACTTC; cdr3_aa: CASSLKAGLDEQYF
j_call: TRBJ2-1; v_call: TRBV30; clone_size: once; d_call: TRBD2; cdr3_nt: TGTGCCTGTGGTGGGAGACGGGAGGCCCGAACCTCCTACAATGAGCAGTTCTTC; cdr3_aa: CACGGRREARTSYNEQFF
j_call: TRBJ2-6; v_call: TRBV6-2/TRBV6-3; clone_size: -; d_call: TRBD1; cdr3_nt: TGTGCCAGCAGTTACACCGGGACAGGGTTCGGATCTGGGGCCAACGTCCTGACTTTC; cdr3_aa: CASSYTGTGFGSGANVLTF
j_call: TRBJ2-5; v_call: TRBV7-2; clone_size: -; d_call: -; cdr3_nt: TGTGCCAGCAGCTTAACATACCAAGAGACCCAGTACTTC; cdr3_aa: CASSLTYQETQYF
j_call: TRBJ2-1; v_call: TRBV6-5; clone_size: -; d_call: -; cdr3_nt: TGTGCCAGCAGTTACGCCGGGACTTCCTTTAATGAGCAGTTCTTC; cdr3_aa: CASSYAGTSFNEQFF
j_call: TRBJ2-7; v_call: TRBV24-1; clone_size: -; d_call: TRBD1; cdr3_nt: TGTGCCACCAGTGATAGACAGGGCCTCGGGGAGCAGTACTTC; cdr3_aa: CATSDRQGLGEQYF
j_call: TRBJ2-5; v_call: TRBV4-1; clone_size: few; d_call: TRBD2; cdr3_nt: TGCGCCAGCAGCCATAGCGGGGTCCAAGAGACCCAGTACTTC; cdr3_aa: CASSHSGVQETQYF
j_call: TRBJ1-4; v_call: TRBV6-2/TRBV6-3; clone_size: -; d_call: TRBD1; cdr3_nt: TGTGCCAGCAGTTACACTACCGGGACAGCAGATGAAAAACTGTTTTTT; cdr3_aa: CASSYTTGTADEKLFF
j_call: TRBJ2-7; v_call: TRBV19; clone_size: -; d_call: -; cdr3_nt: TGTGCCAGTAAAGGGGTGGCCTACGAGCAGTACTTC; cdr3_aa: CASKGVAYEQYF
j_call: TRBJ2-7; v_call: TRBV3-1/TRBV3-2; clone_size: -; d_call: -; cdr3_nt: TGTGCCAGCAGCCAAGGATCCGAAACCGGGCAGTACTTC; cdr3_aa: CASSQGSETGQYF
j_call: TRBJ1-1; v_call: TRBV6-1; clone_size: few; d_call: -; cdr3_nt: TGTGCCAGCAGTGACTTAAACAGATACTCAAACACTGAAGCTTTCTTT; cdr3_aa: CASSDLNRYSNTEAFF
j_call: TRBJ2-1; v_call: TRBV15; clone_size: -; d_call: TRBD2; cdr3_nt: TGTGCCACCAGCAGAGAACGACTAGCGACGAATGAGCAGTTCTTC; cdr3_aa: CATSRERLATNEQFF
j_call: TRBJ1-1; v_call: TRBV30; clone_size: -; d_call: -; cdr3_nt: TGTGCCTGGAGTGGCGTCGGGGGTATCACTGAAGCTTTCTTT; cdr3_aa: CAWSGVGGITEAFF
j_call: TRBJ2-7; v_call: TRBV6-5; clone_size: -; d_call: TRBD2; cdr3_nt: TGTGCCAGCAGTCCCAGTGGAGCGGGAGAGCGCAGGCAGTACTTC; cdr3_aa: CASSPSGAGERRQYF
j_call: TRBJ2-7; v_call: TRBV5-1; clone_size: -; d_call: TRBD2; cdr3_nt: TGCGCCAGCAGCTTGGCCCCTAGCGGGATCTACGAGCAGTACTTC; cdr3_aa: CASSLAPSGIYEQYF
j_call: TRBJ2-2; v_call: TRBV7-3; clone_size: -; d_call: -; cdr3_nt: TGTGCCAGCAGCTTCAACCGGGGAATCGGGGAGCTGTTTTTT; cdr3_aa: CASSFNRGIGELFF
j_call: TRBJ1-2; v_call: TRBV6-5; clone_size: -; d_call: TRBD1; cdr3_nt: TGTGCCAGCAGCGGACCTTCAGGGGGGAGTTATGGCTACACCTTC; cdr3_aa: CASSGPSGGSYGYTF
j_call: TRBJ2-1; v_call: TRBV28; clone_size: few; d_call: TRBD2; cdr3_nt: TGTGCCAGCAGAGGGACTAGCGGGTCGAGCTCCTACAATGAGCAGTTCTTC; cdr3_aa: CASRGTSGSSSYNEQFF
j_call: TRBJ2-5; v_call: TRBV11-2; clone_size: -; d_call: -; cdr3_nt: TGTGCCAGCAGCTTATTAGGGGTGGGGTACCAAGAGACCCAGTACTTC; cdr3_aa: CASSLLGVGYQETQYF
j_call: TRBJ2-7; v_call: TRBV6-5; clone_size: -; d_call: -; cdr3_nt: TGTGCCGGAAAGACTAGTACCGCCTACGAGCAGTACTTC; cdr3_aa: CAGKTSTAYEQYF
j_call: TRBJ2-5; v_call: TRBV24-1; clone_size: -; d_call: -; cdr3_nt: TGTGCCACCAGTTTTCCGGGAAGGGAGACCCAGTACTTC; cdr3_aa: CATSFPGRETQYF
j_call: TRBJ1-2; v_call: TRBV6-4; clone_size: once; d_call: -; cdr3_nt: TGTGCCAGCAGTCGGTCAGGGGAGAGTGGACTTACTAACTATGGCTACACCTTC; cdr3_aa: CASSRSGESGLTNYGYTF
j_call: TRBJ2-7; v_call: TRBV7-2; clone_size: -; d_call: -; cdr3_nt: TGTGCCAGCAGCGTCGGACTTAGCATTTCCTACGAGCAGTACTTC; cdr3_aa: CASSVGLSISYEQYF
j_call: TRBJ1-1; v_call: TRBV30; clone_size: -; d_call: -; cdr3_nt: TGTGCCTGGAGTATCGGCGGGAACACTGAAGCTTTCTTT; cdr3_aa: CAWSIGGNTEAFF
j_call: TRBJ1-6; v_call: TRBV30; clone_size: -; d_call: TRBD1; cdr3_nt: TGTGCCTGGAGAGATACCGGGACAGGTATATCACCCCTCCACTTT; cdr3_aa: CAWRDTGTGISPLHF
j_call: TRBJ2-4; v_call: TRBV2; clone_size: -; d_call: -; cdr3_nt: TGTGCCAGCAGTGAACAGCCGGGTGTAGCCAAAAACATTCAGTACTTC; cdr3_aa: CASSEQPGVAKNIQYF